This T cell receptor beta chain stems from a study of T cells in localized non-small cell lung cancer. General study results and limits: The greatest T cell clonality was found in uninvolved adjacent lung (higher than in tumor).

Note on this clone: Antigen specificity is unknown.

TCRdb keeps only in-frame clones here, not all; method: immunoSEQ multiplex PCR. Of almost 40,000 clones listed, around 79% are singletons. Between the trimmed V and J ends, which lost 6 bases and 2 bases, there was a span of 15 bases. Germline V lookup: CDR1 SGHRS, CDR2 YFSETQ. This CDR3 is built from 14 residues. The starting material was PBMCs, obtained before any cancer treatment. The chain links TRBV5-1 to TRBJ2-7; D unclear. The receptor was isolated from a woman between 35 and 75 years old with stage II squamous cell lung carcinoma. CDR3 loop: CASKSSISAYEQYV. As DNA, the CDR3 is TGCGCCAGCAAGTCCAGTATCAGCGCCTACGAGCAGTACGTC.